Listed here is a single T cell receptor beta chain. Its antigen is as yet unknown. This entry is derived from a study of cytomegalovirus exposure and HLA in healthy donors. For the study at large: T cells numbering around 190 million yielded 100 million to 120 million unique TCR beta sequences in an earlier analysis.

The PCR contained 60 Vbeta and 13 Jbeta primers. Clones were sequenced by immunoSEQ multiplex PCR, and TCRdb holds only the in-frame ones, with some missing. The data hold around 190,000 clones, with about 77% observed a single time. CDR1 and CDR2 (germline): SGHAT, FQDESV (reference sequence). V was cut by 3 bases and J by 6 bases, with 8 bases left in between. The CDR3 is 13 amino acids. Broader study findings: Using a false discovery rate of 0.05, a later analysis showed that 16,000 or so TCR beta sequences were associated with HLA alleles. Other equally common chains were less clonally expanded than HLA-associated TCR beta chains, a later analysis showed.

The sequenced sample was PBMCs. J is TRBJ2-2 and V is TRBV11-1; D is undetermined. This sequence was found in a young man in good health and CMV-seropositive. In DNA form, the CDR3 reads TGTGCCAGCAGCTTTAGAGCCCCCGGGGAGCTGTTTTTT. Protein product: CASSFRAPGELFF.